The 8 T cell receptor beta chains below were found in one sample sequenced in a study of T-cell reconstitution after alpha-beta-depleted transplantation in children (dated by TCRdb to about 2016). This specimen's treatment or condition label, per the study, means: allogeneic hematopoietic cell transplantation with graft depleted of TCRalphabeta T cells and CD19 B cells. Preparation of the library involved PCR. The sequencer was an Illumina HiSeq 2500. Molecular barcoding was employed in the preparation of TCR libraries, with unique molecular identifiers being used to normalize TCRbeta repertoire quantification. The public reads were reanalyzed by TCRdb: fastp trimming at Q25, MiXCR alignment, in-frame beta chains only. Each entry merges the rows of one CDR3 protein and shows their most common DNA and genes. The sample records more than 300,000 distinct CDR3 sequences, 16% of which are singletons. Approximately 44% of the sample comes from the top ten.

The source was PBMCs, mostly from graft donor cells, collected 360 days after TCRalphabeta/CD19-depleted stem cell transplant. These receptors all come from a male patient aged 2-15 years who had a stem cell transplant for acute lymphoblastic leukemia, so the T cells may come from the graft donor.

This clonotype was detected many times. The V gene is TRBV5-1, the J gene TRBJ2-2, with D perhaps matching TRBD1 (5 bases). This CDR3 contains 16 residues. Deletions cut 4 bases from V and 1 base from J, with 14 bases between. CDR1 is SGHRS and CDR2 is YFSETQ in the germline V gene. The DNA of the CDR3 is TGCGCCAGCAGCCCCCACGGCAGGGTGAACACCGGGGAGCTGTTTTTT. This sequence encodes CASSPHGRVNTGELFF. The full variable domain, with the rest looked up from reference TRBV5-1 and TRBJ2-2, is KAGVTQTPRYLIKTRGQQVTLSCSPISGHRSVSWYQQTPGQGLQFLFEYFSETQRNKGNFPGRFSGRQFSNSRSEMNVSTLELGDSALYLCASSPHGRVNTGELFFGEGSRLTVL.

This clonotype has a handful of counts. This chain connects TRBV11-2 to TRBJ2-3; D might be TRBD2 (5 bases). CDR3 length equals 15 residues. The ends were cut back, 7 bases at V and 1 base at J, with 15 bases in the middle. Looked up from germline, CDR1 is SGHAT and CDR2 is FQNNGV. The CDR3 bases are TGTGCCAGCACCCTAGCAATAGAAGGCACAGATACGCAGTATTTT. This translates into CASTLAIEGTDTQYF.

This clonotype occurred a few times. The CDR3 loop reads CASTPGPYNEQFF. The DNA for the CDR3 is TGTGCCAGCACCCCCGGTCCCTACAATGAGCAGTTCTTC. The chain uses TRBV28 and TRBJ2-1; the D is unclear. The V gene lost 7 bases and the J gene lost 2 bases, with 9 bases spanning the gap. Germline CDR1 reads MDHEN; CDR2 reads SYDVKM. This CDR3 has 13 amino acids. Supplemented by reference TRBV28 and TRBJ2-1, the full variable domain reads DVKVTQSSRYLVKRTGEKVFLECVQDMDHENMFWYRQDPGLGLRLIYFSYDVKMKEKGDIPEGYSVSREKKERFSLILESASTNQTSMYLCASTPGPYNEQFFGPGTRLTVL.

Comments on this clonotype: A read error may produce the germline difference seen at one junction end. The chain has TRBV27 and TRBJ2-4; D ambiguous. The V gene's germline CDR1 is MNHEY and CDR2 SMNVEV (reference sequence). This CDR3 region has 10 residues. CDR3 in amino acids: CASTRSSESF. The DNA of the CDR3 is TGTGCCAGCACCCGGTCGTCGGAGTCCTTC.

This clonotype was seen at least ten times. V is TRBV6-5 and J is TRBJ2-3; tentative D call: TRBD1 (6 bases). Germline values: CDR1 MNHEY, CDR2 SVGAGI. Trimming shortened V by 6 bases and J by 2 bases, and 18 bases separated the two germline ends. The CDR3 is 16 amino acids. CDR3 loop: CASSRQVPPYTDTQYF. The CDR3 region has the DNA TGTGCCAGCAGCAGACAGGTCCCACCGTACACAGATACGCAGTATTTT.

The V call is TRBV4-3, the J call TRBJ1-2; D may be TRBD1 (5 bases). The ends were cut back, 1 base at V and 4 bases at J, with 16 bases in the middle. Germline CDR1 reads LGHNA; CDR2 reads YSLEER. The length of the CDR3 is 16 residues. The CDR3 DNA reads TGCGCCAGCAGCCAAGCGTCCGGGGGGGGAAGCTATGGCTACACCTTC. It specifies CASSQASGGGSYGYTF.

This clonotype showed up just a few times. The CDR3 nucleotides are TGTGCCAGCAGCCAGGCCAACAACCCGTACGAGCAGTACTTC. It yields the protein CASSQANNPYEQYF. J is TRBJ2-7 and V is TRBV3-1; D gene uncertain. Germline loops: CDR1 LGHDT, CDR2 YNNKEL (reference sequence). CDR3 length: 14 amino acids. Trimming removed 3 bases at V and 4 bases at J, with 13 bases between.

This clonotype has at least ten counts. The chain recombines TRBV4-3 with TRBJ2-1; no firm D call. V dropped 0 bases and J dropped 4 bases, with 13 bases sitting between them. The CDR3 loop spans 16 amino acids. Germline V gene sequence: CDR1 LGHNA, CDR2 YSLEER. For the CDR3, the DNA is TGCGCCAGCAGCCAAGATACCAGGCTTCCTTACAATGAGCAGTTCTTC. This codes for CASSQDTRLPYNEQFF.